This T cell receptor beta chain was identified during a study of T cell responses to AZD1222 COVID-19 vaccine. On the study more broadly: Pooling covered second doses at about 4 or about 12 weeks. Overall study results and limits: CD4 TCRs associated with vaccination spanned spike, dominating at 160-218 and 743-854.

Trimming removed 6 bases from V and 3 bases from J, with 11 bases in between. This CDR3 contains 14 residues. CDR1 is MNHEY and CDR2 is SVGAGI in the germline V gene. Notes on this clone: Its antigen is undetermined.

Repertoires were generated with immunoSEQ multiplex PCR, while TCRdb's copy carries only in-frame clones and drops some. The data show roughly 260,000 clones, approximately 93% seen once. Sequencing was performed on peripheral blood, taken on day 0 of AZD1222 vaccination. The chain links TRBV6-5 to TRBJ2-2; D possibly corresponds to TRBD1 (6 bases). The receptor was isolated from an adult in good health. This CDR3 reads CASRHRVHTGELFF. The DNA of the CDR3 is TGTGCCAGCAGACACAGGGTTCACACCGGGGAGCTGTTTTTT.